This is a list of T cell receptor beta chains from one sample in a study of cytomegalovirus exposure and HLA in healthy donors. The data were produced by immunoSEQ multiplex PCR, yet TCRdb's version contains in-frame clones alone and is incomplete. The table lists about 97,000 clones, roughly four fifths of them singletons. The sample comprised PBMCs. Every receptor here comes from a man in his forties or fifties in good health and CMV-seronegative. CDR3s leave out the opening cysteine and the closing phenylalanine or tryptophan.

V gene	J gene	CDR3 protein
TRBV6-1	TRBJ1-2	ASSSDRGRSGYT
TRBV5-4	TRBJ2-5	ASSGTGGAETQY
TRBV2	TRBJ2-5	ASERPGKGTGWFLETQY
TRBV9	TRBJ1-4	ASSARTGSNEKLF
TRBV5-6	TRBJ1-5	ASSGGWDEGQPQH
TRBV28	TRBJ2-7	ASSFETGGIREQY
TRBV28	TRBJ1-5	ASSFTNMAQH
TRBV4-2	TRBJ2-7	ASSQDFSYEQY
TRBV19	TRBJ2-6	ASSFGGRSGANVLT
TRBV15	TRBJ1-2	ATSRVPRTLYGYT
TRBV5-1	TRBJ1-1	ASSGTGMNTEAF
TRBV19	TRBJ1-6	ATNRGQPNSPLH
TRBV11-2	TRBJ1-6	ASSYGGVMDSPLH
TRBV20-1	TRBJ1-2	SASRGGGYT
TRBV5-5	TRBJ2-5	ASSLEGVETQY
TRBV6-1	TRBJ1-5	ASRTGMWDKQPQH
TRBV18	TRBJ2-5	ASSYDPRGAQETQY
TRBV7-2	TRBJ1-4	ASSLWRGEHEKLF
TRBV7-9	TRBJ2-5	ASSSGIEETQY
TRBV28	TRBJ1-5	ASTQQSNQPQH
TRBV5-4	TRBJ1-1	ASSSGTGLNTEAF
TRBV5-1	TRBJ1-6	ASSLSASSYNSPLH
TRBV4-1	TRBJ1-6	ASSQRRPDSPLH
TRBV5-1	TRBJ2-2	ASSLRVAGRTGELF
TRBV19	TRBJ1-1	ASTATGFITEAF
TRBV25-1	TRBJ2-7	ASSGTTDINYEQY
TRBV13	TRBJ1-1	ASRGQENTEAF
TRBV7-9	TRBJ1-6	ASSPQTGLNSPLH
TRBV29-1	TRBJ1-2	SVDSTGFHGYT
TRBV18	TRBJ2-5	ASSPRLAGAQETQY
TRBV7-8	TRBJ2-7	ASSLQTGTNEQY
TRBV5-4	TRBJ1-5	ASSLGRGRNNQPQH